The 28 T cell receptor beta chains below come from one sample, sequenced in a study of T cells in Graves' hyperthyroidism and ophthalmopathy. The source material, RNA transcripts, was used to amplify TCR beta CDR3 regions. Carried out on the TCR CDR3, a first-round RT-PCR used the HTBI primer set. TCRdb analysed the multiplex PCR reads with MiXCR anew, one entry per CDR3 protein. The sample yields approximately 350,000 distinct CDR3 sequences, 15% seen once. The source material was blood. These receptors were obtained from a woman in her sixties with Graves' ophthalmopathy.

This chain links TRBV13 with TRBJ2-3, with TRBD2 matching 7 bases. The CDR3 is 16 residues long. In germline, CDR1 is PRHDT, CDR2 FYEKMQ (reference sequence). V shed 3 bases and J 4 bases; nucleotides not matched to a gene: 10. DNA of the CDR3: TGTGCCAGCAGCTTCTCGCTAGCGGAAGGGGCAGATACGCAGTATTTT. Translated, it gives CASSFSLAEGADTQYF.

The chain couples TRBV28 to TRBJ1-1; D perhaps matches TRBD1 (6 bases). Germline CDR1 is MDHEN and CDR2 is SYDVKM. V shed 7 bases and J shed 1 base, with 16 bases lying between them. The CDR3 has 15 amino acids. CDR3 amino acids: CASTFGGLTNTEAFF. Here the CDR3 DNA reads TGTGCCAGCACCTTCGGGGGGCTTACGAACACTGAAGCTTTCTTT.

As concerns this clonotype: Just one base apart from a much larger clone, this may be a read error. The CDR3 DNA reads as TGTGCCAGCAGCTTAGGGCTAGCAAGCGAGCAGTTCTTC. Its protein is CASSLGLASEQFF. The V gene is TRBV11-2, the J gene TRBJ2-1, with TRBD2 as a possible D gene (5 bases). Germline V gene sequence: CDR1 SGHAT, CDR2 FQNNGV. The CDR3 totals 13 residues. Trimming removed 1 base at V and 10 bases at J, with 11 bases between.

Ten or more counts support this clonotype. This chain joins TRBV3-1 and TRBJ2-7; maybe TRBD2 (6 bases). V lost 4 bases, J lost 9 bases, and 16 bases lay in between. The length of the CDR3 is 13 residues. From germline, CDR1 is LGHDT and CDR2 YNNKEL (reference sequence). CDR3 bases: TGTGCCAGCAGCCCCGGATTTGCCGGGGGGCAGTACTTC. Protein product: CASSPGFAGGQYF.

The chain couples TRBV6-2 or TRBV6-3 to TRBJ2-1; 16 nucleotides agree with TRBD2. The germline V gene has CDR1 MNHEY and CDR2 SVGEGT. The CDR3 has 20 amino acids. Trimming removed 6 bases from V and 2 bases from J; junction bases left unmatched: 13. The CDR3 region has the DNA TGTGCCAGCAGACAACTAGGGGGGGGGACTAGCGGGAGGGCCTACAATGAGCAGTTCTTC. Protein: CASRQLGGGTSGRAYNEQFF.

The rearrangement joins TRBV30 to TRBJ2-1; maybe TRBD2 (5 bases). Deletions cut 3 bases from V and 8 bases from J, with 20 bases between. The germline gives CDR1 GTSNPN, CDR2 SVGIG (reference sequence). This CDR3 region has 15 residues. CDR3 sequence: CAWRVGNYGGDEQFF. The CDR3 coding sequence is TGTGCCTGGAGGGTAGGGAACTATGGAGGTGATGAGCAGTTCTTC.

The chain couples TRBV11-2 to TRBJ2-2, with 9 positions matching TRBD2. Losses at the gene ends were 5 bases for V and 6 bases for J; bases not matched to a gene: 7. Germline V CDR1 and CDR2: SGHAT, FQNNGV. CDR3 size: 15 residues. CDR3 sequence: CASSLSGSVAGELFF. CDR3 sequence (DNA): TGTGCCAGCAGCCTTAGCGGGAGCGTCGCCGGGGAGCTGTTTTTT.

This clonotype was seen repeatedly, ten times or more. The chain employs TRBV28 and TRBJ2-1, with a tentative D call TRBD2 (5 bases). Germline assignment: CDR1 MDHEN and CDR2 SYDVKM. This CDR3 has 13 amino acids. Trimming removed 5 bases from V and 10 bases from J, with 15 bases in between. Here the CDR3 DNA reads TGTGCCAGCAGTCCCCCTGCTAGGAGGGAGCAGTTCTTC. This gives the protein CASSPPARREQFF.

This chain uses TRBV5-1 with TRBJ1-6; 7 bases match TRBD1. This CDR3 region has 14 residues. Trimming cost V 5 bases and J 6 bases; bases outside gene matches: 5. The germline CDR1 and CDR2 sequences are SGHRS and YFSETQ. In nucleotides, the CDR3 is TGCGCCAGCAGTCCGGACAGGCGTAATTCACCCCTCCACTTT. Amino acids: CASSPDRRNSPLHF.

This clonotype has more than one count but fewer than ten. This sequence joins TRBV27 and TRBJ2-2; TRBD1 might be the D (6 bases). Germline lookup yields CDR1 MNHEY and CDR2 SMNVEV (reference sequence). Trimming shortened V by 6 bases and J by 6 bases, and 17 bases separated the two germline ends. The CDR3 consists of 15 residues. CDR3 nucleotide sequence: TGTGCCAGCAGGCCTACAGGGCCCCCGGCCGGGGAGCTGTTTTTT. Protein product: CASRPTGPPAGELFF.

The chain is built from TRBV20-1 and TRBJ2-1, with 11 nucleotides matching TRBD2. With V trimmed by 3 bases and J by 3 bases, 16 bases remained unmatched. This CDR3 comprises 19 residues. Germline lookup yields CDR1 DFQATT and CDR2 SNEGSKA (reference sequence). The CDR3 region is CSASAFVLGLAELYNEQFF. CDR3 DNA: TGCAGTGCTAGCGCGTTTGTCTTGGGACTAGCGGAACTCTACAATGAGCAGTTCTTC.

This chain connects TRBV7-9 to TRBJ2-5, with D tentatively TRBD1 (5 bases). Trimming removed 0 bases from V and 7 bases from J, with 12 bases in between. From germline, CDR1 is SEHNR and CDR2 FQNEAQ (reference sequence). The CDR3 has 14 amino acids. Here the CDR3 DNA reads TGTGCCAGCAGCTTAGCTCTAGTTGGGGCGACCCAGTACTTC. It codes for CASSLALVGATQYF.

V gene TRBV5-1 combines with J gene TRBJ2-3; D not certain. The V end was cut by 2 bases, the J end by 9 bases, with 19 bases between. Germline-derived CDR1 and CDR2 are SGHRS and YFSETQ. This CDR3 region has 15 residues. CDR3 region: CASSLRPDGLKTQYF. The CDR3 DNA reads as TGCGCCAGCAGCTTACGACCGGACGGCCTGAAGACGCAGTATTTT.

There are a few counts of this clonotype. This rearrangement joins TRBV5-1 to TRBJ2-5; 15 bases align to TRBD2. The CDR3 is 16 residues long. Germline CDR1 SGHRS, CDR2 YFSETQ. The ends lost 4 bases at V and 3 bases at J; junction bases unmatched: 4. CDR3 residues: CASSPGLAGGEETQYF. DNA of the CDR3: TGCGCCAGCAGCCCTGGACTAGCGGGAGGGGAAGAGACCCAGTACTTC. Full variable domain (outside the CDR3, taken from reference TRBV5-1 and TRBJ2-5): KAGVTQTPRYLIKTRGQQVTLSCSPISGHRSVSWYQQTPGQGLQFLFEYFSETQRNKGNFPGRFSGRQFSNSRSEMNVSTLELGDSALYLCASSPGLAGGEETQYFGPGTRLLVL.

There are a few counts of this clonotype. The chain recombines TRBV27 with TRBJ2-2; 9 bases agree with TRBD2. The V and J ends lost 2 bases and 6 bases, in that order; junction bases with no gene match: 4. This CDR3 comprises 15 residues. Per germline, CDR1 MNHEY and CDR2 SMNVEV (reference sequence). The DNA for the CDR3 is TGTGCCAGCAGTTTAGTAGCGGGAGTGGCCGGGGAGCTGTTTTTT. Amino acid sequence: CASSLVAGVAGELFF.

The V and J genes are TRBV9 and TRBJ1-2, with 11 bases aligning to TRBD1. From germline, CDR1 is SGDLS and CDR2 YYNGEE. The CDR3 sequence is 16 residues long. The V segment lost 3 bases and the J segment 4 bases; nucleotides outside the gene matches: 8. In DNA form, the CDR3 reads TGTGCCAGCAGCGGTGGACAGGGGGCCCAGCTCTATGGCTACACCTTC. Amino acid sequence: CASSGGQGAQLYGYTF.

This clonotype was observed at least ten times. This chain joins TRBV11-2 and TRBJ2-1; 9 nucleotides line up with TRBD2. The CDR3 contains 16 residues. V lost 2 bases and J lost 6; bases outside the gene matches: 8. The germline V gene encodes CDR1 SGHAT and CDR2 FQNNGV. This CDR3 reads CASSLYRAGGFNEQFF. The CDR3 nucleotides read TGTGCCAGCAGCTTATATCGAGCGGGAGGATTCAATGAGCAGTTCTTC.

This clonotype was seen at least ten times. The chain has TRBV6-1 and TRBJ2-5, with D unresolved. With 4 bases removed from V and 1 base from J, the gap between germline ends came to 4 bases. Germline values: CDR1 MNHNS, CDR2 SASEGT. This CDR3 is built from 12 residues. Written as DNA, the CDR3 is TGTGCCAGCAGTGGGACCCAAGAGACCCAGTACTTC. Translated, it gives CASSGTQETQYF.

The chain is built from TRBV7-6 and TRBJ2-2, with no clear D. Germline loops: CDR1 SGHVS, CDR2 FNYEAQ. The CDR3 consists of 14 residues. Deletions cut 1 base from V and 7 bases from J, with 10 bases between. The CDR3 bases are TGTGCCAGCAGCTTAGAGTCACTTGGCGGGGAGCTGTTTTTT. Residues: CASSLESLGGELFF. Full variable domain (missing parts from reference TRBV7-6 and TRBJ2-2): GAGVSQSPRYKVTKRGQDVALRCDPISGHVSLYWYRQALGQGPEFLTYFNYEAQQDKSGLPNDRFSAERPEGSISTLTIQRTEQRDSAMYRCASSLESLGGELFFGEGSRLTVL.

Regarding this clonotype: The germline gene is not matched at one end of the junction; a read error may be the cause. This chain joins TRBV20-1 and TRBJ2-2; D unclear. The germline CDR1 and CDR2 sequences are DFQATT and SNEGSKA (reference sequence). CDR3 size: 15 residues. CDR3: CSAQEGFYYTGELFF. The CDR3 nucleotides read TGCAGTGCTCAGGAAGGTTTCTACTACACCGGCGAGCTGTTTTTT.

This clonotype was seen at least ten times. The V call is TRBV6-1, the J call TRBJ2-7; the D call may be TRBD1 or TRBD2 (5 bases each). Germline CDR1 is MNHNS and CDR2 is SASEGT. CDR3 length: 12 amino acids. V gave up 10 bases and J gave up 2 bases, with 12 bases separating them. The CDR3 DNA reads as TGTGCCACCACAGGAGGTCCCTACGAGCAGTACTTC. Translation gives CATTGGPYEQYF.

CDR3 residues: CAADSLNSTNTQYF. The CDR3 nucleotides are TGTGCCGCCGACAGTCTAAATAGCACGAATACGCAGTATTTT. The gene calls are TRBV27 and TRBJ2-3; perhaps TRBD1 as D (5 bases). The V and J ends lost 11 bases and 7 bases respectively, with 22 bases between them. The V gene's germline CDR1 is MNHEY and CDR2 SMNVEV (reference sequence). There are 14 residues in the CDR3.

This clonotype showed up just a few times. The chain employs TRBV19 and TRBJ1-4; D not resolved. The CDR3 extends over 13 amino acids. Germline V CDR1 and CDR2: LNHDA, SQIVND (reference sequence). Trimming cost V 10 bases and J 3 bases, with 12 bases left between them. This chain's CDR3 is CATLNTANEKLFF. CDR3 sequence (DNA): TGTGCCACCCTAAACACCGCTAATGAAAAACTGTTTTTT. The entire variable domain, with the rest obtained from reference TRBV19 and TRBJ1-4, is as follows: DGGITQSPKYLFRKEGQNVTLSCEQNLNHDAMYWYRQDPGQGLRLIYYSQIVNDFQKGDIAEGYSVSREKKESFPLTVTSAQKNPTAFYLCATLNTANEKLFFGSGTQLSVL.

Ten or more counts support this clonotype. The chain couples TRBV6-1 to TRBJ2-7; D ambiguous. The CDR3 consists of 11 residues. Germline CDR1 MNHNS, CDR2 SASEGT. Trimming shortened V by 4 bases and J by 3 bases, and 4 bases separated the two germline ends. CDR3 residues: CASSVDYEQYF. CDR3 nucleotides: TGTGCCAGCAGTGTTGACTACGAGCAGTACTTC.

Here the CDR3 reads CASRLDMNTEAFF. As DNA, the CDR3 is TGTGCCAGCAGACTCGACATGAACACTGAAGCTTTCTTT. The rearrangement links TRBV6-1 to TRBJ1-1; unclear D gene. The germline gives CDR1 MNHNS, CDR2 SASEGT. This CDR3 contains 13 residues. V was clipped by 6 bases and J by 0 bases, with 8 bases between them.

This clonotype was seen ten or more times. The chain employs TRBV27 and TRBJ2-3, with TRBD2 as a possible D gene (5 bases). The ends were cut back, 2 bases at V and 4 bases at J, with 7 bases in the middle. The CDR3 is made up of 13 amino acids. Per the germline V gene, CDR1 is MNHEY and CDR2 is SMNVEV (reference sequence). CDR3 sequence reads: CASSLRGSDTQYF. Here the CDR3 DNA reads TGTGCCAGCAGTTTACGAGGGTCAGATACGCAGTATTTT.

Many counts were recorded for this clonotype. The chain combines TRBV2 with TRBJ2-1; 10 bases are shared with TRBD1. The trim removed 3 bases at V and 3 bases at J, leaving 5 bases unmatched. The germline gives CDR1 SNHLY, CDR2 FYNNEI. The CDR3 contains 16 residues. The CDR3 bases are TGTGCCAGCAGTGAGATGGACAGGGGGTTCTACAATGAGCAGTTCTTC. Encoded protein: CASSEMDRGFYNEQFF.

This clonotype has ten or more counts. V usage is TRBV29-1 and J usage is TRBJ2-1; 10 nucleotides agree with TRBD2. The length of the CDR3 is 15 residues. J gave up 9 bases and V 4 bases, and 12 bases lay outside the gene matches. Germline V gives CDR1 SQVTM, CDR2 ANQGSEA. The CDR3 loop is CSVVIGASGSGEQFF. CDR3 DNA sequence: TGCAGCGTTGTCATCGGGGCTAGCGGGAGCGGTGAGCAGTTCTTC.